Listed below are T cell receptor beta chains from one sample, sequenced in a study of blood T cell repertoires in COVID-19. Some clones are missing from TCRdb's copy, which holds only in-frame ones; the method was immunoSEQ multiplex PCR. The sample yields around 370,000 clones, 88% seen once. The sequencing sample was made of peripheral blood. These TCRs come from a woman between 65 and 79 years old with COVID-19, enrolled during active disease. Each CDR3 is given with its conserved first and last residue. Each record gives: CDR3 length, clone size, J gene, V gene, D gene, CDR3 protein, CDR3 DNA. The D gene is left open where the match is weak. Only part of the rows carry a size: once, few, many, or a class if the clone is expanded.

cdr3_length: 13; clone_size: .; j_call: TRBJ1-1; v_call: TRBV11-2; d_call: .; cdr3_aa: CASSLDRSQEAFF; cdr3_nt: TGTGCCAGCAGCTTAGATCGGTCGCAAGAAGCTTTCTTT
cdr3_length: 13; clone_size: .; j_call: TRBJ1-1; v_call: TRBV28; d_call: TRBD1; cdr3_aa: CASSLAGGTEAFF; cdr3_nt: TGTGCCAGCAGTTTAGCAGGGGGCACTGAAGCTTTCTTT
cdr3_length: 14; clone_size: .; j_call: TRBJ2-7; v_call: TRBV29-1; d_call: TRBD1; cdr3_aa: CSPRTGRKSDEQYF; cdr3_nt: TGCAGCCCGAGGACAGGAAGAAAATCTGACGAGCAGTACTTC
cdr3_length: 17; clone_size: .; j_call: TRBJ2-1; v_call: TRBV30; d_call: TRBD2; cdr3_aa: CAWIGGAGGSSYNEQFF; cdr3_nt: TGTGCCTGGATTGGGGGAGCGGGGGGCAGCTCCTACAATGAGCAGTTCTTC
cdr3_length: 16; clone_size: .; j_call: TRBJ2-5; v_call: TRBV4-1; d_call: TRBD2; cdr3_aa: CASSRGTSGGQETQYF; cdr3_nt: TGCGCCAGCAGCCGCGGGACTAGCGGGGGGCAAGAGACCCAGTACTTC
cdr3_length: 15; clone_size: .; j_call: TRBJ1-5; v_call: TRBV4-1; d_call: TRBD1; cdr3_aa: CASSQFGQGHQPQHF; cdr3_nt: TGCGCCAGCAGCCAATTCGGACAGGGTCATCAGCCCCAGCATTTT
cdr3_length: 18; clone_size: .; j_call: TRBJ2-3; v_call: TRBV3-1/TRBV3-2; d_call: TRBD2; cdr3_aa: CASSPGTSGGPSTDTQYF; cdr3_nt: TGTGCCAGCAGCCCAGGGACTAGCGGGGGGCCTAGCACAGATACGCAGTATTTT
cdr3_length: 17; clone_size: .; j_call: TRBJ2-1; v_call: TRBV6-1; d_call: TRBD2; cdr3_aa: CASSETRLAGGYNEQFF; cdr3_nt: TGTGCCAGCAGTGAAACTCGACTAGCGGGGGGCTACAATGAGCAGTTCTTC
cdr3_length: 17; clone_size: .; j_call: TRBJ2-7; v_call: TRBV7-8; d_call: .; cdr3_aa: CASNLGSGPQSSYEQYF; cdr3_nt: TGTGCCAGCAACTTGGGGTCAGGGCCCCAGAGCTCCTACGAGCAGTACTTC
cdr3_length: 12; clone_size: .; j_call: TRBJ1-1; v_call: TRBV6-5; d_call: .; cdr3_aa: CASKMGGTEAFF; cdr3_nt: TGTGCCAGCAAGATGGGGGGCACTGAAGCTTTCTTT
cdr3_length: 15; clone_size: .; j_call: TRBJ2-7; v_call: TRBV19; d_call: TRBD2; cdr3_aa: CASSRAGGNSYEQYF; cdr3_nt: TGTGCCAGCTCTAGGGCGGGAGGGAACTCCTACGAGCAGTACTTC
cdr3_length: 14; clone_size: .; j_call: TRBJ1-1; v_call: TRBV2; d_call: .; cdr3_aa: CASSGGVGQHEAFF; cdr3_nt: TGTGCCAGCAGTGGAGGAGTGGGGCAACATGAAGCTTTCTTT
cdr3_length: 13; clone_size: .; j_call: TRBJ1-2; v_call: TRBV19; d_call: .; cdr3_aa: CASSIGARGGYTF; cdr3_nt: TGTGCCAGTAGTATAGGCGCCAGGGGAGGCTACACCTTC
cdr3_length: 13; clone_size: .; j_call: TRBJ1-2; v_call: TRBV29-1; d_call: TRBD1; cdr3_aa: CSVIQGAKDGYTF; cdr3_nt: TGCAGCGTAATACAGGGGGCTAAGGATGGCTACACCTTC
cdr3_length: 13; clone_size: .; j_call: TRBJ1-5; v_call: TRBV7-2; d_call: .; cdr3_aa: CASSGGADQPQHF; cdr3_nt: TGTGCCAGCTCGGGGGGCGCGGATCAGCCCCAGCATTTT
cdr3_length: 16; clone_size: .; j_call: TRBJ1-1; v_call: TRBV27; d_call: .; cdr3_aa: CASSLGDTGSNTEAFF; cdr3_nt: TGTGCCAGCAGTTTAGGGGACACGGGGTCGAACACTGAAGCTTTCTTT
cdr3_length: 15; clone_size: .; j_call: TRBJ2-4; v_call: TRBV27; d_call: TRBD2; cdr3_aa: CASSPGVLAGHIQYF; cdr3_nt: TGTGCCAGCAGCCCCGGGGTACTAGCGGGGCACATTCAGTACTTC
cdr3_length: 17; clone_size: .; j_call: TRBJ1-1; v_call: TRBV24-1; d_call: TRBD1; cdr3_aa: CATSEPTGGQQNTEAFF; cdr3_nt: TGTGCCACCAGTGAGCCTACAGGGGGGCAACAGAACACTGAAGCTTTCTTT
cdr3_length: 17; clone_size: .; j_call: TRBJ1-6; v_call: TRBV18; d_call: .; cdr3_aa: CASSPSNFGADNSPLHF; cdr3_nt: TGTGCCAGCTCACCTTCCAATTTTGGGGCGGATAATTCACCCCTCCACTTT
cdr3_length: 18; clone_size: many; j_call: TRBJ1-1; v_call: TRBV14; d_call: .; cdr3_aa: CASSQDRGPGSRNTEAFF; cdr3_nt: TGTGCCAGCAGCCAAGATAGGGGCCCAGGGTCGAGGAACACTGAAGCTTTCTTT
cdr3_length: 13; clone_size: .; j_call: TRBJ1-2; v_call: TRBV9; d_call: TRBD1; cdr3_aa: CASSSWTGYGYTF; cdr3_nt: TGTGCCAGCAGCTCATGGACAGGGTATGGCTACACCTTC
cdr3_length: 17; clone_size: .; j_call: TRBJ2-7; v_call: TRBV9; d_call: .; cdr3_aa: CASSPNPTLRPADEQYF; cdr3_nt: TGTGCCAGCAGCCCAAATCCCACCCTACGACCTGCGGACGAGCAGTACTTC
cdr3_length: 13; clone_size: few; j_call: TRBJ1-2; v_call: TRBV6-5; d_call: TRBD1; cdr3_aa: CATVDRAVYGYTF; cdr3_nt: TGTGCCACTGTGGACAGGGCAGTCTATGGCTACACCTTC
cdr3_length: 15; clone_size: .; j_call: TRBJ2-1; v_call: TRBV7-2; d_call: TRBD1; cdr3_aa: CASSLTTGGHNEQFF; cdr3_nt: TGTGCCAGCAGCTTAACGACAGGGGGACACAATGAGCAGTTCTTC
cdr3_length: 14; clone_size: .; j_call: TRBJ2-1; v_call: TRBV11-2; d_call: TRBD1; cdr3_aa: CASSPDRGQGEQFF; cdr3_nt: TGTGCCAGCAGCCCGGACAGGGGGCAGGGTGAGCAGTTCTTC
cdr3_length: 13; clone_size: .; j_call: TRBJ1-1; v_call: TRBV6-5; d_call: .; cdr3_aa: CATNRVEGTEAFF; cdr3_nt: TGTGCCACAAACAGGGTCGAGGGAACTGAAGCTTTCTTT
cdr3_length: 15; clone_size: .; j_call: TRBJ1-5; v_call: TRBV6-5; d_call: TRBD1; cdr3_aa: CASRPRGEVNQPQHF; cdr3_nt: TGTGCCAGTCGACCCAGGGGGGAGGTCAATCAGCCCCAGCATTTT
cdr3_length: 15; clone_size: .; j_call: TRBJ2-5; v_call: TRBV11-2; d_call: .; cdr3_aa: CASSSTGEAQETQYF; cdr3_nt: TGTGCCAGCAGCTCCACAGGGGAGGCCCAAGAGACCCAGTACTTC
cdr3_length: 15; clone_size: .; j_call: TRBJ1-2; v_call: TRBV27; d_call: .; cdr3_aa: CASSSAGASNYGYTF; cdr3_nt: TGTGCCAGCAGTTCCGCGGGGGCCTCTAACTATGGCTACACCTTC
cdr3_length: 14; clone_size: .; j_call: TRBJ2-1; v_call: TRBV10-3; d_call: .; cdr3_aa: CAIRDRAGDNEQFF; cdr3_nt: TGTGCCATCAGGGACAGGGCGGGGGACAATGAGCAGTTCTTC
cdr3_length: 16; clone_size: .; j_call: TRBJ1-2; v_call: TRBV27; d_call: TRBD1; cdr3_aa: CASSRGTGASNYGYTF; cdr3_nt: TGTGCCAGCAGTCGCGGGACAGGGGCTTCCAACTATGGCTACACCTTC
cdr3_length: 14; clone_size: few; j_call: TRBJ1-1; v_call: TRBV5-1; d_call: TRBD1; cdr3_aa: CASSLTGGNTEAFF; cdr3_nt: TGCGCCAGCAGCTTGACAGGGGGGAACACTGAAGCTTTCTTT
cdr3_length: 13; clone_size: once; j_call: TRBJ2-5; v_call: TRBV5-4; d_call: .; cdr3_aa: CASSLQRQETQYF; cdr3_nt: TGTGCCAGCAGCTTGCAGCGACAGGAGACCCAGTACTTC
cdr3_length: 18; clone_size: .; j_call: TRBJ1-2; v_call: TRBV9; d_call: TRBD1; cdr3_aa: CASSDRGTGYVGNYGYTF; cdr3_nt: TGTGCCAGCAGCGACAGGGGGACAGGGTACGTGGGTAACTATGGCTACACCTTC
cdr3_length: 16; clone_size: .; j_call: TRBJ2-7; v_call: TRBV5-4; d_call: TRBD1; cdr3_aa: CASSLDRAPSSYEQYF; cdr3_nt: TGTGCCAGCAGTTTGGACAGGGCGCCGAGCTCCTACGAGCAGTACTTC
cdr3_length: 12; clone_size: once; j_call: TRBJ1-6; v_call: TRBV28; d_call: .; cdr3_aa: CASSYRDSPLHF; cdr3_nt: TGTGCCAGCAGTTACAGGGATTCACCCCTCCACTTT
cdr3_length: 13; clone_size: once; j_call: TRBJ1-2; v_call: TRBV30; d_call: .; cdr3_aa: CAWIRASNYGYTF; cdr3_nt: TGTGCCTGGATTCGAGCCTCGAACTATGGCTACACCTTC
cdr3_length: 17; clone_size: .; j_call: TRBJ1-3; v_call: TRBV21-1; d_call: .; cdr3_aa: CASRKIIPEVSGNTIYF; cdr3_nt: TGTGCCAGCAGAAAAATCATCCCAGAAGTCTCTGGAAACACCATATATTTT
cdr3_length: 14; clone_size: .; j_call: TRBJ1-1; v_call: TRBV7-2; d_call: .; cdr3_aa: CASSLWGLATEAFF; cdr3_nt: TGTGCCAGCAGCTTGTGGGGGCTGGCCACTGAAGCTTTCTTT
cdr3_length: 15; clone_size: .; j_call: TRBJ1-2; v_call: TRBV7-2; d_call: TRBD1; cdr3_aa: CASSLFRDSNYGYTF; cdr3_nt: TGTGCCAGCAGCTTATTCCGGGACAGCAACTATGGCTACACCTTC
cdr3_length: 13; clone_size: few; j_call: TRBJ1-2; v_call: TRBV25-1; d_call: .; cdr3_aa: CASSRQAFYGYTF; cdr3_nt: TGTGCCAGCAGTCGACAGGCCTTCTATGGCTACACCTTC
cdr3_length: 13; clone_size: .; j_call: TRBJ1-2; v_call: TRBV6-5; d_call: .; cdr3_aa: CASSYGQNYGYTF; cdr3_nt: TGTGCCAGCAGTTATGGACAGAACTATGGCTACACCTTC
cdr3_length: 17; clone_size: once; j_call: TRBJ1-4; v_call: TRBV19; d_call: .; cdr3_aa: CASRADTQMSTNEKLFF; cdr3_nt: TGTGCCAGTAGGGCGGACACCCAAATGTCAACTAATGAAAAACTGTTTTTT
cdr3_length: 13; clone_size: once; j_call: TRBJ2-3; v_call: TRBV28; d_call: TRBD1; cdr3_aa: CASSAGGEDTQYF; cdr3_nt: TGTGCCAGCAGTGCAGGGGGCGAAGATACGCAGTATTTT
cdr3_length: 18; clone_size: medium-sized; j_call: TRBJ2-2; v_call: TRBV5-1; d_call: TRBD1; cdr3_aa: CASSRTGGPLLNTGELFF; cdr3_nt: TGCGCCAGCAGCAGGACAGGGGGCCCTCTTTTAAACACCGGGGAGCTGTTTTTT
cdr3_length: 13; clone_size: .; j_call: TRBJ1-1; v_call: TRBV19; d_call: .; cdr3_aa: CASKTAGTLGAFF; cdr3_nt: TGTGCCTCAAAAACGGCGGGAACACTAGGAGCTTTCTTT
cdr3_length: 16; clone_size: .; j_call: TRBJ1-1; v_call: TRBV4-2; d_call: TRBD1; cdr3_aa: CASSQDRGQGNTEAFF; cdr3_nt: TGTGCCAGCAGCCAAGATCGGGGACAGGGGAACACTGAAGCTTTCTTT
cdr3_length: 15; clone_size: .; j_call: TRBJ1-1; v_call: TRBV5-1; d_call: .; cdr3_aa: CASSLSGLGNTEAFF; cdr3_nt: TGCGCCAGCAGCTTGTCGGGACTGGGGAACACTGAAGCTTTCTTT
cdr3_length: 12; clone_size: .; j_call: TRBJ1-1; v_call: TRBV28; d_call: .; cdr3_aa: CASGRGNTEAFF; cdr3_nt: TGTGCCAGCGGCAGGGGGAACACTGAAGCTTTCTTT
cdr3_length: 13; clone_size: .; j_call: TRBJ1-5; v_call: TRBV5-1; d_call: .; cdr3_aa: CASSLASNQPQHF; cdr3_nt: TGCGCCAGCAGCTTGGCAAGCAATCAGCCCCAGCATTTT
cdr3_length: 13; clone_size: .; j_call: TRBJ1-2; v_call: TRBV28; d_call: TRBD1; cdr3_aa: CLARDRGSWGYTF; cdr3_nt: TGCCTGGCCCGGGACAGGGGGTCCTGGGGCTACACCTTC
cdr3_length: 20; clone_size: .; j_call: TRBJ2-5; v_call: TRBV5-1; d_call: .; cdr3_aa: CASSSEGARVNSRYQETQYF; cdr3_nt: TGCGCCAGCAGTTCGGAGGGGGCACGGGTTAATTCACGGTACCAAGAGACCCAGTACTTC